The 21 T cell receptor beta chains below were found in one sample sequenced in a study of shared clonotypes between healthy human individuals. Generated by immunoSEQ multiplex PCR, the TCRdb table keeps only in-frame clones and is missing some. This table holds more than 2 million clones, around 95% found once. The sequencing input was naive CD4+ T cells sorted from blood. Indicated subset: CD45RA+ positively selected. These receptor sequences come from a man aged 18 to 35 in good health.

J is TRBJ2-4 and V is TRBV4-1; D remains ambiguous. This CDR3 is built from 19 residues. Trimming took off 1 base at V and 1 base at J, with 20 bases between the two ends. The germline V gene encodes CDR1 MGHRA and CDR2 YSYEKL. In DNA, the CDR3 is TGCGCCAGCAGCCAAGCCGGAAATCACAATACGAAGGCCAAAAACATTCAGTACTTC. As protein: CASSQAGNHNTKAKNIQYF.

The chain is built from TRBV6-6 and TRBJ1-1, with D perhaps matching TRBD1 (6 bases). Germline loops: CDR1 MNHNY, CDR2 SVGAGI (reference sequence). V was pared by 4 bases and J by 4 bases, with 13 bases between. There are 14 residues in the CDR3. The CDR3 region is CASSSQGSGTEAFF. The CDR3 bases are TGTGCCAGCAGTTCACAGGGATCGGGCACTGAAGCTTTCTTT.

V is TRBV10-3 and J is TRBJ2-1; possibly TRBD1 or TRBD2 for D (6 bases each). Trimming stripped 4 bases from V and 2 bases from J, with 12 bases between. CDR1 ENHRY and CDR2 SYGVKD come from the germline V gene. The CDR3 length is 15 residues. The CDR3 sequence is CAISAVGGPYNEQFF. The CDR3 coding sequence is TGTGCCATCAGTGCCGTTGGGGGGCCCTACAATGAGCAGTTCTTC.

This chain links TRBV6-5 with TRBJ1-5; no definite D call. Trimming pared 4 bases from V and 0 bases from J, leaving 7 bases between. CDR1 and CDR2 from the germline V gene are MNHEY and SVGAGI. The CDR3 loop spans 14 amino acids. The CDR3 here is CASSSIGSNQPQHF. In DNA, the CDR3 is TGTGCCAGCAGTTCTATTGGTAGCAATCAGCCCCAGCATTTT.

The chain employs TRBV5-6 and TRBJ2-7, with 8 bases aligning to TRBD1. Germline CDR1 is SGHDT and CDR2 is YYEEEE. With 2 bases clipped from V and 4 bases from J, the junction kept 5 bases outside the gene matches. The CDR3 sequence is 14 residues long. The CDR3 sequence is CASSFPDRGYEQYF. The CDR3 region has the DNA TGTGCCAGCAGCTTTCCTGACAGGGGTTACGAGCAGTACTTC.

For this clone: The sample carries other DNA sequences with the same CDR3. This sequence joins TRBV6-6 and TRBJ2-2; no definite D call. The V end was cut by 0 bases, the J end by 6 bases, with 8 bases between. Germline CDR1 MNHNY, CDR2 SVGAGI (reference sequence). There are 14 residues in the CDR3. The CDR3, as DNA: TGTGCCAGCAGTTACTCAAGGGTCTCCGGGGAGCTGTTTTTT. It codes for CASSYSRVSGELFF.

This clone was seen a single time. The rearrangement links TRBV19 to TRBJ2-7; D is possibly TRBD1 (5 bases). V lost 3 bases and J 3 bases, leaving 9 bases between the germline ends. Germline CDR1 LNHDA, CDR2 SQIVND (reference sequence). This CDR3 contains 13 residues. CDR3 region: CASSINQGYEQYF. CDR3 coding DNA: TGTGCCAGTAGTATTAACCAGGGCTACGAGCAGTACTTC.

The chain links TRBV4-1 to TRBJ1-3; the D is unclear. Germline-derived CDR1 and CDR2 are MGHRA and YSYEKL. The V and J ends lost 1 base and 4 bases respectively, with 14 bases between them. The CDR3 has 16 amino acids. DNA of the CDR3: TGCGCCAGCAGCCAAGTCATTAGTGGGCCAGGAAACACCATATATTTT. Its protein product is CASSQVISGPGNTIYF.

The rearrangement uses TRBV2 and TRBJ1-4, with D possibly being TRBD1 (5 bases). V lost 5 bases, J lost 4 bases, and 11 bases lay in between. This CDR3 contains 14 residues. Germline V gene sequence: CDR1 SNHLY, CDR2 FYNNEI. For the CDR3, the DNA is TGTGCCAGCAGTTCGGACGGACATAATGAAAAACTGTTTTTT. Residues: CASSSDGHNEKLFF.

V usage is TRBV10-3 and J usage is TRBJ2-1, with 8 bases lining up with TRBD1. This CDR3 is 14 amino acids long. Germline CDR1 is ENHRY and CDR2 is SYGVKD. J lost 4 bases, V lost 8 bases, and 7 bases had no gene match. The DNA of the CDR3 is TGTGCCATCTCTCCCGGGACAGGATACAATGAGCAGTTCTTC. Its protein is CAISPGTGYNEQFF.

The genes are TRBV28 and TRBJ1-3, with TRBD1 matching over 7 bases. CDR1 and CDR2 from the germline V gene are MDHEN and SYDVKM. The CDR3 loop spans 16 amino acids. Trimming removed 3 bases from V and 2 bases from J; junction bases left unmatched: 7. The CDR3 sequence is CASSLGGDRAGNTIYF. CDR3 nucleotides: TGTGCCAGCAGTTTGGGAGGTGACAGGGCTGGAAACACCATATATTTT.

The gene calls are TRBV7-9 and TRBJ1-1, with TRBD1 as a possible D gene (6 bases). The CDR3 extends over 13 amino acids. From germline, CDR1 is SEHNR and CDR2 FQNEAQ (reference sequence). V shed 4 bases and J shed 4 bases, with 10 bases lying between them. The CDR3 spells CASSYQGSTEAFF. Written as DNA, the CDR3 is TGTGCCAGCAGCTACCAGGGGAGCACTGAAGCTTTCTTT.

The chain couples TRBV5-1 to TRBJ2-1, with a weak D call TRBD1 (6 bases). The CDR3 loop spans 13 amino acids. CDR1 and CDR2 from the germline V gene are SGHRS and YFSETQ. V was trimmed by 4 bases and J by 3 bases, leaving 8 bases between them. The DNA of the CDR3 is TGCGCCAGCAGCGTACAGGGCTACAATGAGCAGTTCTTC. Residues: CASSVQGYNEQFF.

This clone was seen only a few times. The same CDR3 is also encoded by other DNA sequences in this sample. V usage is TRBV5-1 and J usage is TRBJ1-6; D perhaps matches TRBD1 (6 bases). Trimming took off 0 bases at V and 8 bases at J, with 6 bases between the two ends. This CDR3 has 13 amino acids. Germline V gene data show CDR1 as SGHRS and CDR2 as YFSETQ. CDR3 protein: CASSLEGDSPLHF. The CDR3 DNA sequence: TGCGCCAGCAGCTTGGAGGGGGATTCACCCCTCCACTTT.

The chain uses TRBV12-2 and TRBJ1-2. TRBV12-2 corresponds to a pseudogene. The CDR3 has 12 residues. Written as DNA, the CDR3 is TGTGCAAGTCGCCCTCGCGCGATCTGCTACACCTTC. Translated: CASRPRAICYTF.

The chain carries TRBV15 and TRBJ2-5, with D possibly TRBD1 on 5 matching bases. Germline-derived CDR1 and CDR2 are LNHNV and YYDKDF (reference sequence). V lost 0 bases and J 4 bases, leaving 18 bases between the germline ends. The CDR3 is 17 amino acids. In DNA, the CDR3 is TGTGCCACCAGCAGAGAAACCGCTACAGCCCAGGGAGAGACCCAGTACTTC. Translation: CATSRETATAQGETQYF.

The rearrangement uses TRBV18 and TRBJ1-3, with D tentatively TRBD1 (5 bases). The CDR3 covers 14 residues. Germline CDR1 KGHSH, CDR2 LQKENI. The V gene lost 5 bases and the J gene lost 0 bases, with 8 bases spanning the gap. CDR3 nucleotide sequence: TGTGCCAGCTCAGTAGACAGCTCTGGAAACACCATATATTTT. Residues: CASSVDSSGNTIYF.

The gene calls are TRBV4-1 and TRBJ2-7, with D unresolved. Deletions cut 3 bases from V and 3 bases from J, with 18 bases between. The CDR3 extends over 16 amino acids. From germline, CDR1 is MGHRA and CDR2 YSYEKL. CDR3 region: CASSHTRAESLYEQYF. CDR3 bases: TGCGCCAGCAGCCATACTCGAGCAGAGTCCCTCTACGAGCAGTACTTC.

This chain links TRBV9 with TRBJ1-2; TRBD1 aligns across 10 bases. This CDR3 has 16 amino acids. Germline V CDR1 and CDR2: SGDLS, YYNGEE. V was clipped by 3 bases and J by 2 bases; unmatched bases: 7. The CDR3 reads CASSARGTGVNYGYTF. In nucleotides, the CDR3 is TGTGCCAGCAGCGCAAGGGGGACAGGGGTAAACTATGGCTACACCTTC.

The chain combines TRBV5-1 with TRBJ1-2, with TRBD1 identical over 9 bases. The V gene's germline CDR1 is SGHRS and CDR2 YFSETQ. The CDR3 runs to 15 residues. The V and J ends lost 3 bases and 6 bases, in that order; junction bases with no gene match: 9. The CDR3 loop is CASSYVYGTGNGYTF. As DNA, the CDR3 is TGCGCCAGCAGCTACGTGTACGGGACAGGGAATGGCTACACCTTC. The complete variable domain, with remaining parts taken from reference TRBV5-1 and TRBJ1-2, reads KAGVTQTPRYLIKTRGQQVTLSCSPISGHRSVSWYQQTPGQGLQFLFEYFSETQRNKGNFPGRFSGRQFSNSRSEMNVSTLELGDSALYLCASSYVYGTGNGYTFGSGTRLTVV.

The J gene is TRBJ1-2, the V gene TRBV7-9, with TRBD1 as a possible D gene (5 bases). Deletions cut 7 bases from V and 6 bases from J, with 18 bases between. This CDR3 spans 14 amino acids. CDR1 and CDR2 from the germline V gene are SEHNR and FQNEAQ (reference sequence). This chain's CDR3 is CASKAQWGEHGYTF. The CDR3 bases are TGTGCCAGCAAGGCCCAGTGGGGGGAGCATGGCTACACCTTC.